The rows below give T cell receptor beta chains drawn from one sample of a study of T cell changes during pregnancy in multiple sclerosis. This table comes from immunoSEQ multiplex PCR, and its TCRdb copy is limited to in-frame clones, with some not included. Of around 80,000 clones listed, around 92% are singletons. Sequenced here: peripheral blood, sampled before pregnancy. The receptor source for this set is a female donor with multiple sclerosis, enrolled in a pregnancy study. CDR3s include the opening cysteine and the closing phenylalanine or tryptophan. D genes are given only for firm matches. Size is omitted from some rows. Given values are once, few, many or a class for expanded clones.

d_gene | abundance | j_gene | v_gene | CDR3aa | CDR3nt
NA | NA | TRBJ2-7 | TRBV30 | CAWGAGGSESYEQYF | TGTGCCTGGGGCGCCGGAGGGAGCGAGTCCTACGAGCAGTACTTC
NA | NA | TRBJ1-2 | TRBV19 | CASSIGPSGGGYTF | TGTGCCAGTAGTATAGGTCCCTCGGGAGGCGGCTACACCTTC
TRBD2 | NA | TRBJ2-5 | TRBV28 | CASSLKRLAGKETQYF | TGTGCCAGCAGTCTAAAGAGGCTAGCGGGAAAGGAGACCCAGTACTTC
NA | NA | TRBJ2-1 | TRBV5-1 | CASSPTEDSILYNEQFF | TGCGCCAGCAGCCCGACGGAGGACAGTATTTTATACAATGAGCAGTTCTTC
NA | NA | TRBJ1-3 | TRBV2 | CASTSPGEPGNTIYF | TGTGCCAGCACTTCCCCGGGGGAGCCTGGAAACACCATATATTTT
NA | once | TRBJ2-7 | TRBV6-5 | CASSSSDEQYF | TGTGCCAGCAGCTCTAGCGACGAGCAGTACTTC
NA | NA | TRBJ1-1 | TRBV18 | CASSGIPMNTEAFF | TGTGCCAGCTCCGGGATCCCCATGAACACTGAAGCTTTCTTT
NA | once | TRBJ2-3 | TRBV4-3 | CASSQDQSGLTDTQYF | TGCGCCAGCAGCCAAGACCAGTCGGGACTCACAGATACGCAGTATTTT
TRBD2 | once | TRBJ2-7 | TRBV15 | CATSRVETSGRDGEQYF | TGTGCCACCAGCAGAGTGGAGACTAGCGGGAGGGATGGAGAGCAGTACTTC
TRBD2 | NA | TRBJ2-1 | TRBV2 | CASSELERELYNEQFF | TGTGCCAGCAGTGAGCTCGAGCGGGAGCTCTACAATGAGCAGTTCTTC
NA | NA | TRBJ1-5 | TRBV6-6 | CASMARVAYQPQHF | TGTGCCAGCATGGCCAGGGTAGCTTATCAGCCCCAGCATTTT
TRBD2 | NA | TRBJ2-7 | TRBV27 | CASSLQAGPSYEQYF | TGTGCCAGCAGTTTACAAGCGGGGCCTTCCTACGAGCAGTACTTC
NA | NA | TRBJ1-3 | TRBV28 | CASSFWSRDSGNTIYF | TGTGCCAGCAGTTTCTGGAGCCGCGACTCTGGAAACACCATATATTTT
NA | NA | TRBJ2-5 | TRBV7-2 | CASSLAGPQETQYF | TGTGCCAGCAGCTTAGCGGGGCCACAAGAGACCCAGTACTTC
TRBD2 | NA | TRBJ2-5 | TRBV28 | CASSFLAGDETQYF | TGTGCCAGCAGTTTTCTAGCGGGAGACGAGACCCAGTACTTC
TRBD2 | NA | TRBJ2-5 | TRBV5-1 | CASSPSPSGGGGGRGETQYF | TGCGCCAGCAGTCCTAGCCCCTCAGGAGGAGGTGGCGGGAGGGGAGAGACCCAGTACTTC
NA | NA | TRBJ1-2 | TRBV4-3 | CASSQERISGYGYTF | TGCGCCAGCAGCCAAGAGCGGATTTCGGGATATGGCTACACCTTC
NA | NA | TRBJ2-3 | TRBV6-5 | CASSYAGQLSDTQYF | TGTGCCAGCAGTTACGCGGGACAGTTGTCAGATACGCAGTATTTT
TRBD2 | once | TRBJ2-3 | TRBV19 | CASSLAGGADTQYF | TGTGCCAGTAGTTTAGCGGGAGGGGCAGATACGCAGTATTTT
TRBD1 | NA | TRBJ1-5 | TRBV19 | CASTTPGGLHYQPQHF | TGTGCCAGTACCACCCCAGGGGGACTCCATTATCAGCCCCAGCATTTT
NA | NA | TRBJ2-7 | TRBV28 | CASSFWLADNYEQYF | TGTGCCAGCAGTTTCTGGTTAGCGGATAACTACGAGCAGTACTTC
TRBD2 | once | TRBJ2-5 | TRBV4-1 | CASSYGSLAGAGETQYF | TGCGCCAGCAGCTACGGCTCACTAGCGGGAGCTGGGGAGACCCAGTACTTC
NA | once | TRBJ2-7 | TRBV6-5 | CASSIDSQGYEQYF | TGTGCCAGCAGTATAGATTCCCAGGGCTACGAGCAGTACTTC
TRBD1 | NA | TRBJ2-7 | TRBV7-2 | CASSFPGGGYEQYF | TGTGCCAGCAGCTTCCCAGGGGGCGGTTACGAGCAGTACTTC
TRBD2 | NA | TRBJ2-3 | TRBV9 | CASSDRTSADTQYF | TGTGCCAGCAGCGACCGAACTAGCGCAGATACGCAGTATTTT
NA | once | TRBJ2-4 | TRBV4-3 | CASSQGTGGKNIQYF | TGCGCCAGCAGCCAAGGAACCGGGGGAAAAAACATTCAGTACTTC
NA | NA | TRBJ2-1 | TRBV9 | CASSVEVATRAYNEQFF | TGTGCCAGCAGCGTAGAAGTCGCGACTAGGGCCTACAATGAGCAGTTCTTC
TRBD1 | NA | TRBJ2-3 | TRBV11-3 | CASSLVGGDTQYF | TGTGCCAGCAGCTTAGTAGGGGGCGATACGCAGTATTTT
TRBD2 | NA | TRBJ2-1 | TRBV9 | CASTGGLAAYNEQFF | TGTGCCAGCACCGGTGGACTAGCGGCCTACAATGAGCAGTTCTTC
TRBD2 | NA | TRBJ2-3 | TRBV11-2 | CASRGLAGNTDTQYF | TGTGCCAGCAGGGGACTAGCGGGAAACACAGATACGCAGTATTTT
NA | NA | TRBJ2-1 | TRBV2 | CASIFSPGAYNEQFF | TGTGCCAGCATTTTCTCCCCGGGAGCATACAATGAGCAGTTCTTC
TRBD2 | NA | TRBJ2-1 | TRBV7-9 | CASSLYSGRLSSYNEQFF | TGTGCCAGCAGCTTATATAGCGGGAGGCTGAGCTCCTACAATGAGCAGTTCTTC
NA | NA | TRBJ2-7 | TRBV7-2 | CASSLAGGEQYF | TGTGCCAGCAGCTTAGCGGGCGGGGAGCAGTACTTC
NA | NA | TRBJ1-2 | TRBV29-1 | CSVEDPRTDPLGGYTF | TGCAGCGTTGAAGACCCTCGGACAGACCCTTTGGGCGGCTACACCTTC
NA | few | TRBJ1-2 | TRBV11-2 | CASTRTVPNYGYTF | TGTGCCAGCACCCGGACAGTTCCTAACTATGGCTACACCTTC
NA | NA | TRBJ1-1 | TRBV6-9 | CATTRAGTPISGAFF | TGTGCCACCACAAGAGCCGGGACACCTATCTCCGGAGCTTTCTTT
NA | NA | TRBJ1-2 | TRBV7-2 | CASSLAHDRLQLYTF | TGTGCCAGCAGCTTAGCGCATGACAGACTCCAACTCTACACCTTC
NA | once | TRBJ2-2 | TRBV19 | CASISSFQRIGELFF | TGTGCCAGTATTAGTAGCTTCCAGCGGATCGGGGAGCTGTTTTTT
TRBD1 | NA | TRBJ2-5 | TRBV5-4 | CASSPGQGNQETQYF | TGTGCCAGCAGCCCGGGACAGGGGAACCAAGAGACCCAGTACTTC
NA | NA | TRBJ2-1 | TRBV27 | CASNGYRGGGNEQFF | TGTGCCAGCAACGGCTACAGGGGAGGCGGCAATGAGCAGTTCTTC
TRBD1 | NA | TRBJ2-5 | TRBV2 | CASMAGTGGVETQYF | TGTGCCAGCATGGCCGGGACAGGGGGTGTGGAGACCCAGTACTTC
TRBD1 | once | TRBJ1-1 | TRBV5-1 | CASSLLHGTGALMNTEAFF | TGCGCCAGCAGCTTGCTTCACGGGACAGGGGCTCTCATGAACACTGAAGCTTTCTTT
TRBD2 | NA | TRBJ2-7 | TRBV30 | CAWTYGGLEQYF | TGTGCCTGGACCTACGGGGGGTTAGAGCAGTACTTC
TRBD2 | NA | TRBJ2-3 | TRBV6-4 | CASSPRGGSTDTQYF | TGTGCCAGCAGTCCCCGGGGGGGCTCGACAGATACGCAGTATTTT
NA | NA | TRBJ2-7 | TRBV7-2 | CASSPGTATYEQYF | TGTGCCAGCAGCCCGGGGACTGCAACCTACGAGCAGTACTTC
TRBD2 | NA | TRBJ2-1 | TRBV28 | CASSLQGLAGVPNEQFF | TGTGCCAGCAGTTTACAAGGACTAGCGGGAGTTCCCAATGAGCAGTTCTTC
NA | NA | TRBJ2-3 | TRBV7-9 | CASSLEGGPSTDTQYF | TGTGCCAGCAGCTTAGAAGGCGGGCCTAGCACAGATACGCAGTATTTT
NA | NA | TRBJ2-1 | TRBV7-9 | CASSIRDLSNEQFF | TGTGCCAGCAGCATTCGGGACTTATCGAATGAGCAGTTCTTC